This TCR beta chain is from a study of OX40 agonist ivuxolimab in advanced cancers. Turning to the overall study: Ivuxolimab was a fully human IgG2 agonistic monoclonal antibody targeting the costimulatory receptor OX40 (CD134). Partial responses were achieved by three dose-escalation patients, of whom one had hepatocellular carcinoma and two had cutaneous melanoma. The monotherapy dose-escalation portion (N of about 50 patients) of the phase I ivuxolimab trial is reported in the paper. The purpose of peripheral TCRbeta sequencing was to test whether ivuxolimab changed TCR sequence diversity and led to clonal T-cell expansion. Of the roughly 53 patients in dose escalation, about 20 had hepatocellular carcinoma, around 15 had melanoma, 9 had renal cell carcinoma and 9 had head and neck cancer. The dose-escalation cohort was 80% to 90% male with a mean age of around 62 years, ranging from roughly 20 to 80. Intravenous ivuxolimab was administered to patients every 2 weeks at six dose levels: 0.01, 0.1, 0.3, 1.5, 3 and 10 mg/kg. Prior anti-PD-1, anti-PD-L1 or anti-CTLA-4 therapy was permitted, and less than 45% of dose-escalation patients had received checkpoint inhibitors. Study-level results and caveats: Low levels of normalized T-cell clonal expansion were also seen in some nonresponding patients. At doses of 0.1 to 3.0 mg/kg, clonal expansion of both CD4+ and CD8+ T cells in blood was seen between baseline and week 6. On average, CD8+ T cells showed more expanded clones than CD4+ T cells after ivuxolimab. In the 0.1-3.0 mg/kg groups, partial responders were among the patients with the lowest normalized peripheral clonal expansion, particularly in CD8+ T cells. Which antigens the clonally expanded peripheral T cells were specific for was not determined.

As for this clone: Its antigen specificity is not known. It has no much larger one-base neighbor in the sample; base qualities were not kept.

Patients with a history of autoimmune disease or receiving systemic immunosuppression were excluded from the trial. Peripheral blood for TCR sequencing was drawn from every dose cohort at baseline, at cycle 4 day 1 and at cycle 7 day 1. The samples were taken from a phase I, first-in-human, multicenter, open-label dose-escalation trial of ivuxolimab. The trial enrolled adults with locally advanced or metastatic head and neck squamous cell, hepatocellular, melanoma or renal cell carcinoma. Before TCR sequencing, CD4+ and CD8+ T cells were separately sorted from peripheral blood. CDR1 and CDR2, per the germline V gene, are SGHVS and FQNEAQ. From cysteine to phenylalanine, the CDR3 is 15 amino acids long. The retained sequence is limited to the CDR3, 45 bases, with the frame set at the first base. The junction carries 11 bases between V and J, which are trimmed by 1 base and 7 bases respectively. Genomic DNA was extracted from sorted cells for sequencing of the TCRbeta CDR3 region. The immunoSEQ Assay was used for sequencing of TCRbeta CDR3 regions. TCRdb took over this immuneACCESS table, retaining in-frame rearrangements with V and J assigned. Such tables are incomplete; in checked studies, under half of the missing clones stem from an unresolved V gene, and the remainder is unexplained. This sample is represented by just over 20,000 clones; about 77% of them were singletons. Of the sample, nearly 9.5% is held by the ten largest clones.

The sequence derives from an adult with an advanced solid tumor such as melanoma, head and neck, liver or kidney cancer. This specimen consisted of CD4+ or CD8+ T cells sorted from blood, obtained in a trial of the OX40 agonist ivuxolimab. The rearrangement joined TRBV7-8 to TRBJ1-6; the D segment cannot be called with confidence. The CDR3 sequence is CASSLEGRRNSPLHF. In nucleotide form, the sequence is TGTGCCAGCAGCTTAGAAGGGCGCAGGAATTCACCCCTCCACTTT.